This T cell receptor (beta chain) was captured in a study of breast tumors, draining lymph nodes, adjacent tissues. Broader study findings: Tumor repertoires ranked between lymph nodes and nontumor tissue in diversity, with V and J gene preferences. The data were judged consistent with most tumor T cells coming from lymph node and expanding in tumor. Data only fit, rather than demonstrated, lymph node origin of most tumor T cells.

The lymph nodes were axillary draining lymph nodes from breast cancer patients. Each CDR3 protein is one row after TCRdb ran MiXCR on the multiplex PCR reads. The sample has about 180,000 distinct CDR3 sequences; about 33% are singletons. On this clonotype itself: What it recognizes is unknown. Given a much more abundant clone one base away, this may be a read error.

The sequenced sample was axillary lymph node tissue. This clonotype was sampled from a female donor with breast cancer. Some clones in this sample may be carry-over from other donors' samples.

The CDR3 bases are TGTGCCAGCCGAGCGAGATCGAACGCCGGGGAGCTGTTTTTT. It is translated as CASRARSNAGELFF. The rearrangement links TRBV9 to TRBJ2-2; D uncertain. In germline, CDR1 is SGDLS, CDR2 YYNGEE. The CDR3 has 14 amino acids. Together with reference TRBV9 and TRBJ2-2, the CDR3 gives the full variable domain: DSGVTQTPKHLITATGQRVTLRCSPRSGDLSVYWYQQSLDQGLQFLIQYYNGEERAKGNILERFSAQQFPDLHSELNLSSLELGDSALYFCASRARSNAGELFFGEGSRLTVL.